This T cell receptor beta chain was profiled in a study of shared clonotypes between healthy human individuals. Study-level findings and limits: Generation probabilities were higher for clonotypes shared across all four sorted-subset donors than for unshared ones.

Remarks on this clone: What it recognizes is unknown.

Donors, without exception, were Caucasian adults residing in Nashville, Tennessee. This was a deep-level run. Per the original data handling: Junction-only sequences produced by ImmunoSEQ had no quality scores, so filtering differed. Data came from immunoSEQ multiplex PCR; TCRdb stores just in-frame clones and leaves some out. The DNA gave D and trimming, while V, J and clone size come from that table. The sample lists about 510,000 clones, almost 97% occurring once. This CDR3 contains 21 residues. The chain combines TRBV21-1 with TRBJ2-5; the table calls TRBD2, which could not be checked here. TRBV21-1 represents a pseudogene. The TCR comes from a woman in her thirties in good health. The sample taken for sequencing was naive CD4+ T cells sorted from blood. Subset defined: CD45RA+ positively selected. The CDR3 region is CASSKADSQREAAGEGETQYF. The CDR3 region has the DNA TGTGCCAGCAGCAAAGCTGATTCCCAGCGGGAGGCCGCAGGGGAGGGGGAGACCCAGTACTTC.